A single sample gave rise to the 9 T cell receptor beta chains below, sequenced in a study of cytomegalovirus exposure and HLA in healthy donors. Primers: 60 Vbeta forward and 13 Jbeta reverse. Using immunoSEQ multiplex PCR, the repertoire was profiled, and TCRdb retains in-frame clones only, with some absent. The table includes 190,000 or so clones, approximately 80% detected once. Sample: PBMCs. The receptor set was obtained from a boy younger than 18 in good health and CMV-seronegative.

The chain links TRBV9 to TRBJ2-3; the match to TRBD1 covers 7 bases. V trimming: 4 bases; J trimming: 4 bases; junction bases outside the gene matches: 12. This CDR3 comprises 16 residues. Germline values: CDR1 SGDLS, CDR2 YYNGEE. CDR3 in DNA: TGTGCCAGCAGCTCTGCGACAGGGAGAGGGGCAGATACGCAGTATTTT. It codes for CASSSATGRGADTQYF.

The chain uses TRBV5-1 and TRBJ1-1; unclear D gene. Germline V gene sequence: CDR1 SGHRS, CDR2 YFSETQ. The CDR3 length is 15 residues. V was clipped by 4 bases and J by 0 bases, with 13 bases between them. The CDR3 reads CASSRGKTLNTEAFF. In DNA form, the CDR3 reads TGCGCCAGCAGCCGGGGTAAAACGTTGAACACTGAAGCTTTCTTT. The full variable domain, completed using reference TRBV5-1 and TRBJ1-1, is KAGVTQTPRYLIKTRGQQVTLSCSPISGHRSVSWYQQTPGQGLQFLFEYFSETQRNKGNFPGRFSGRQFSNSRSEMNVSTLELGDSALYLCASSRGKTLNTEAFFGQGTRLTVV.

The V call is TRBV5-6, the J call TRBJ1-2, with 7 bases identical to TRBD1. Germline V gene lookup returns CDR1 SGHDT and CDR2 YYEEEE. The V gene end was trimmed by 3 bases and the J gene end by 6 bases; junction bases not matched to a gene: 5. The CDR3 totals 13 residues. CDR3 region: CASSSEGANGYTF. The CDR3, as DNA: TGTGCCAGCAGCTCTGAGGGGGCGAATGGCTACACCTTC.

V usage is TRBV27 and J usage is TRBJ1-1, with no clear D. Trimming took off 4 bases at V and 3 bases at J, with 9 bases between the two ends. This CDR3 spans 13 amino acids. The germline gives CDR1 MNHEY, CDR2 SMNVEV (reference sequence). The CDR3 loop reads CASSSLRYTEAFF. The CDR3 bases are TGTGCCAGCAGTTCCCTAAGATACACTGAAGCTTTCTTT.

The chain employs TRBV6-1 and TRBJ1-2, with 7 nucleotides matching TRBD1. CDR3 length: 15 residues. The germline V gene encodes CDR1 MNHNS and CDR2 SASEGT. After removal of 2 bases from V and 1 base from J, the junction contained 4 bases not matched to a gene. CDR3 sequence reads: CASSELGTDNYGYTF. The CDR3 region has the DNA TGTGCCAGCAGTGAATTAGGGACAGATAACTATGGCTACACCTTC.

The chain links TRBV7-9 to TRBJ1-2, with D maybe TRBD1 (5 bases). The CDR3 totals 14 residues. The V end lost 2 bases, the J end lost 1 base, and 8 bases lay between the germline ends. The V gene's germline CDR1 is SEHNR and CDR2 FQNEAQ (reference sequence). The CDR3 sequence: CASSLQGGNYGYTF. CDR3 sequence (DNA): TGTGCCAGCAGCTTACAGGGAGGTAACTATGGCTACACCTTC.

The chain is built from TRBV2 and TRBJ1-6; no reliable D call. Germline assignment: CDR1 SNHLY and CDR2 FYNNEI. With 3 bases removed from V and 7 bases from J, the gap between germline ends came to 10 bases. The CDR3 sequence is 14 residues long. This chain's CDR3 is CASSEAGINSPLHF. The CDR3 coding sequence is TGTGCCAGCAGTGAGGCGGGGATAAATTCACCCCTCCACTTT. Combining the CDR3 with reference TRBV2 and TRBJ1-6 gives the whole variable domain EPEVTQTPSHQVTQMGQEVILRCVPISNHLYFYWYRQILGQKVEFLVSFYNNEISEKSEIFDDQFSVERPDGSNFTLKIRSTKLEDSAMYFCASSEAGINSPLHFGNGTRLTVT.

The chain employs TRBV5-1 and TRBJ1-1; 10 nucleotides align to TRBD1. Germline-derived CDR1 and CDR2 are SGHRS and YFSETQ. The CDR3 covers 15 residues. The ends lost 4 bases at V and 3 bases at J; junction bases unmatched: 6. The CDR3 protein is CASSAGQGRYTEAFF. CDR3 in DNA: TGCGCCAGCAGCGCGGGACAGGGGAGATACACTGAAGCTTTCTTT.

In its sample, this clone was seen a few times. This sequence joins TRBV4-2 and TRBJ2-5, with 15 bases matching TRBD2. V lost 2 bases and J lost 5; bases outside the gene matches: 9. CDR3 length equals 18 residues. Germline V gives CDR1 LGHNA, CDR2 YNFKEQ. CDR3 coding DNA: TGTGCCAGCAGCCAAACATCAGGACTAGCGGGAGGGCCGGAGACCCAGTACTTC. It is translated as CASSQTSGLAGGPETQYF.